What follows is one T cell receptor (beta chain) and its context. The antigen is undetermined. This entry is derived from a study of shared clonotypes between healthy human individuals. This CDR3 is built from 15 residues. The J segment lost 5 bases and the V segment lost 4 bases, leaving 8 bases of the junction unmatched. Germline assignment: CDR1 SEHNR and CDR2 FQNEAQ (reference sequence). Study-wide findings and caveats: A handful of donors showed sharing of 4.5% to 5% of naive CD4 clonotypes.

Profiled with immunoSEQ multiplex PCR; TCRdb holds only in-frame clones, not every one. The table records just over 2,000,000 clones, roughly 96% of them present only once. The J gene is TRBJ2-1, the V gene TRBV7-9; 7 bases are a match to TRBD1. Source material: naive CD4+ T cells sorted from blood. Subset specified: CD45RA+ positively selected. The TCR comes from a young man in good health. CDR3 in amino acids: CASSYRGTGNNEQFF. In DNA, the CDR3 is TGTGCCAGCAGCTACAGGGGTACGGGGAACAATGAGCAGTTCTTC.